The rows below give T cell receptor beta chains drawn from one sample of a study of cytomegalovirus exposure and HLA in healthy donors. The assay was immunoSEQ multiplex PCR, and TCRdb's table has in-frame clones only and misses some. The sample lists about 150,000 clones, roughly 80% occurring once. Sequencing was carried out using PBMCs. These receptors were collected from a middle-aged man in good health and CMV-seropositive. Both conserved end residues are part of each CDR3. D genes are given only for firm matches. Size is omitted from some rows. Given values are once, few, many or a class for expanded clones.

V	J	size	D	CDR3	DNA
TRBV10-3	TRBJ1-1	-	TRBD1	CAISGTGAGNTEAFF	TGTGCCATCAGCGGTACAGGGGCGGGAAACACTGAAGCTTTCTTT
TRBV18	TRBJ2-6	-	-	CASSPAAQSTGANVLTF	TGTGCCAGCTCACCAGCCGCACAGTCGACTGGGGCCAACGTCCTGACTTTC
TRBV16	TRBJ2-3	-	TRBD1	CASSQSTGRADTQYF	TGTGCCAGCAGCCAATCGACAGGGAGAGCAGATACGCAGTATTTT
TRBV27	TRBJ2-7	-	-	CASSRSGLIYEQYF	TGTGCCAGCAGTCGCTCGGGACTGATCTACGAGCAGTACTTC
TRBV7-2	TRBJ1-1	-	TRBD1	CASSLAGQGMNTEAFF	TGTGCCAGCAGCTTAGCGGGACAGGGGATGAACACTGAAGCTTTCTTT
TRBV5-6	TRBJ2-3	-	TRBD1	CASIQTTGPDTQYF	TGTGCCAGCATCCAAACGACAGGGCCCGATACGCAGTATTTT
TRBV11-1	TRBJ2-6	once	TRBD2	CASSLRGGSGANGLTF	TGTGCCAGCAGCTTACGGGGGGGCTCTGGGGCCAACGGCCTGACTTTC
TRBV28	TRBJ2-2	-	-	CASSPRDTGELFF	TGTGCCAGCAGTCCCAGGGACACCGGGGAGCTGTTTTTT
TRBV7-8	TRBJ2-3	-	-	CASSPRQRAGSTDTQYF	TGTGCCAGCAGCCCCCGGCAGCGGGCCGGTAGTACAGATACGCAGTATTTT
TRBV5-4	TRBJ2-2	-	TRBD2	CASSPPAGGVTGELFF	TGTGCCAGCAGCCCCCCAGCGGGAGGGGTGACCGGGGAGCTGTTTTTT
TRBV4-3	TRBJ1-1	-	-	CASSQAGLRGTEAFF	TGCGCCAGCAGCCAAGCCGGCCTGAGGGGGACTGAAGCTTTCTTT
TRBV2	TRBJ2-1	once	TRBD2	CASSPLAGGPGEQFF	TGTGCCAGCAGTCCACTAGCGGGAGGGCCCGGAGAGCAGTTCTTC
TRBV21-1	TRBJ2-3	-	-	CASSPLAGSSDTDTQYF	TGTGCCAGCAGCCCCCTAGCGGGATCGTCCGACACAGATACGCAGTATTTT
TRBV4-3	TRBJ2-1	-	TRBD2	CASSQVLTSGSYNEQFF	TGCGCCAGCAGCCAAGTTTTGACTAGCGGGAGCTACAATGAGCAGTTCTTC
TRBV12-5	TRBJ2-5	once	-	CASASRGGQETQYF	TGTGCTAGTGCTTCCCGGGGAGGACAAGAGACCCAGTACTTC
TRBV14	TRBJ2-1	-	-	CASSLREEQFF	TGTGCCAGCAGCCTCCGGGAGGAGCAGTTCTTC
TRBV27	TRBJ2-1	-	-	CASTTANSYNEQFF	TGTGCCAGCACGACAGCGAACTCCTACAATGAGCAGTTCTTC
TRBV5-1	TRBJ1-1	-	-	CASSLRGSTEAFF	TGCGCCAGCAGCTTGCGGGGGAGCACTGAAGCTTTCTTT
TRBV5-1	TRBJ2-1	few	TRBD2	CASSLASGRTYNEQFF	TGCGCCAGCAGCTTGGCCTCCGGGAGGACTTACAATGAGCAGTTCTTC
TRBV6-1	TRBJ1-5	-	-	CASSETGNQPQHF	TGTGCCAGCAGTGAAACAGGGAATCAGCCCCAGCATTTT
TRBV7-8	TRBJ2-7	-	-	CASSSPRGGTEQYF	TGTGCCAGCAGCTCACCTCGAGGTGGTACCGAGCAGTACTTC
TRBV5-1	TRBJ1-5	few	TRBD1	CASSETGVDQPQHF	TGCGCCAGCAGCGAGACAGGGGTAGATCAGCCCCAGCATTTT
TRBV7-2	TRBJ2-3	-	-	CASSFSQGRTDTQYF	TGTGCCAGCAGCTTTTCACAGGGCCGCACAGATACGCAGTATTTT
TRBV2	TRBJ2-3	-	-	CASPGGRGTDTQYF	TGTGCCAGCCCCGGCGGTAGAGGCACAGATACGCAGTATTTT
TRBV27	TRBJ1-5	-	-	CASSLWASNQPQHF	TGTGCCAGCAGCCTCTGGGCGAGCAATCAGCCCCAGCATTTT
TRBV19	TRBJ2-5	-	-	CASSSSGVQETQYF	TGTGCCAGTAGTTCGTCCGGTGTCCAAGAGACCCAGTACTTC
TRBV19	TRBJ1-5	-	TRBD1	CASSTDRARPQHF	TGTGCCAGTAGTACGGACAGGGCTAGGCCCCAGCATTTT
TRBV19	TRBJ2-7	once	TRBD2	CASSKSGSPSYEQYF	TGTGCCAGTAGTAAAAGCGGGAGCCCCTCCTACGAGCAGTACTTC
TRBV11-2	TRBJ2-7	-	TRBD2	CASSLSGGSSYEQYF	TGTGCCAGCAGCTTGAGCGGGGGTAGCTCCTACGAGCAGTACTTC
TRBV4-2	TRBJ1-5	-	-	CASSQGETASNQPQHF	TGTGCCAGCAGCCAAGGTGAAACAGCCAGCAATCAGCCCCAGCATTTT
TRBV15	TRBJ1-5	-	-	CATSRDPLYQPQHF	TGTGCCACCAGCAGAGATCCCCTATATCAGCCCCAGCATTTT
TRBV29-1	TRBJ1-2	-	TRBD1	CSVEPGDRAGYTF	TGCAGCGTTGAACCGGGGGACAGGGCTGGCTACACCTTC
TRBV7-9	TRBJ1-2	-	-	CSSSPSGGGNYGYTF	TGTTCCAGCAGCCCCTCGGGAGGGGGTAACTATGGCTACACCTTC
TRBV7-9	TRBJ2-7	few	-	CASSREPYEQYF	TGTGCCAGCAGCCGGGAACCCTACGAGCAGTACTTC
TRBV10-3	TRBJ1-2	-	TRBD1	CATRTGEIYGYTF	TGTGCCACCCGGACAGGGGAAATCTATGGCTACACCTTC